The 19 T cell receptor beta chains presented below share a single source sample, sequenced in a study of blood T cell repertoires in COVID-19 (dated by TCRdb to 2020 to 2021). Libraries came from the immunoSEQ multiplex PCR assay. TCRdb provides this immuneACCESS table in a form limited to in-frame rearrangements. Some clones are lacking; in checked studies, under half of them reflect an unresolved V gene, and why the rest are absent is not known. The sample table lists tens of thousands of clones, more than 80% of them with a count of one. The ten largest clones capture about 15% of the sample. Sequencing was performed on peripheral blood. The receptors shown here come from a man aged 80 or over with acute or convalescent COVID-19.

This clone was observed a single time. The J gene is TRBJ2-5, the V gene TRBV5-1; D might be TRBD1 (5 bases). CDR1 SGHRS and CDR2 YFSETQ come from the germline V gene. This CDR3 region has 14 residues. With 0 bases removed from V and 5 bases from J, the gap between germline ends came to 11 bases. Written as DNA, the CDR3 is TGCGCCAGCAGCTTGGCCGCAGGGTCTGAGACCCAGTACTTC. Protein sequence: CASSLAAGSETQYF.

The chain links TRBV6-5 to TRBJ2-5; TRBD2 matches 8 bases. This CDR3 has 15 amino acids. Germline V CDR1 and CDR2: MNHEY, SVGAGI. V shed 7 bases, J shed 5 bases, and the junction held 12 bases outside the gene matches. CDR3 in DNA: TGTGCCAGCACCCCCATTAGCGGGGCGATTGAGACCCAGTACTTC. Translating it yields CASTPISGAIETQYF.

Points on this clone: Other nucleotide sequences from this sample produce the same CDR3. The chain combines TRBV3-1 (or the pseudogene TRBV3-2) with TRBJ1-2, with 8 bases fitting TRBD1. The CDR3 spans 14 residues. The trim removed 3 bases at V and 4 bases at J, leaving 4 bases unmatched. Looked up from germline, CDR1 is LGHDT and CDR2 is YNNKEL (reference sequence). DNA for the CDR3: TGTGCCAGCAGCCAGCCAACAGGGGGCTATGGCTACACCTTC. Translation gives CASSQPTGGYGYTF.

This rearrangement joins TRBV10-2 to TRBJ1-3; D is unresolved. This CDR3 has 14 residues. V lost 2 bases and J lost 3, with 8 bases in between. Germline loops: CDR1 WSHSY, CDR2 SAAADI. The CDR3 region has the DNA TGCGCCAGCAGTGAGAGAGGCTTTGGAAACACCATATATTTT. Its protein is CASSERGFGNTIYF.

The V and J genes are TRBV19 and TRBJ2-1; 8 nucleotides match TRBD2. Germline-derived CDR1 and CDR2 are LNHDA and SQIVND (reference sequence). This CDR3 contains 15 residues. The V and J ends lost 4 bases and 4 bases, in that order; junction bases with no gene match: 6. The CDR3 bases are TGTGCCAGTAGTAGCGGGGGGAGTCCTTACAATGAGCAGTTCTTC. It specifies CASSSGGSPYNEQFF.

The V gene is TRBV28, the J gene TRBJ1-4; 7 bases agree with TRBD1. CDR1 is MDHEN and CDR2 is SYDVKM in the germline V gene. With 0 bases clipped from V and 8 bases from J, the junction kept 9 bases outside the gene matches. The CDR3 extends over 16 amino acids. The CDR3 sequence: CASSLWGKTGKEKLFF. DNA of the CDR3: TGTGCCAGCAGTTTATGGGGGAAGACAGGGAAAGAAAAACTGTTTTTT.

As DNA, the CDR3 is TGTGCCAGTAACACGGGTAGGAACACCGGGGAGCTGTTTTTT. Translating gives CASNTGRNTGELFF. The rearrangement links TRBV19 to TRBJ2-2, with D uncertain. The length of the CDR3 is 14 residues. CDR1 is LNHDA, CDR2 SQIVND, per germline (reference sequence). Trimming took 7 bases from V and 1 from J, leaving 10 bases between them.

V is TRBV2 and J is TRBJ2-7, with 7 bases identical to TRBD1. This CDR3 contains 13 residues. Germline V gene sequence: CDR1 SNHLY, CDR2 FYNNEI. The V and J ends lost 6 bases and 7 bases, in that order; junction bases with no gene match: 9. The chain's CDR3 is CASRRNRGWEQYF. The CDR3 DNA sequence: TGTGCCAGCAGGAGAAACAGGGGATGGGAGCAGTACTTC.

The chain links TRBV7-9 to TRBJ2-5; TRBD2 agrees at 7 bases. This CDR3 spans 11 amino acids. Germline values: CDR1 SEHNR, CDR2 FQNEAQ (reference sequence). The junction had 1 base not matched to a gene; V was cut back by 8 bases and J by 4 bases. The CDR3 DNA reads as TGTGCCAGCGCGGGGGTAGAGACCCAGTACTTC. It translates to CASAGVETQYF.

The gene calls are TRBV9 and TRBJ2-3; 9 bases line up with TRBD1. Germline V gene data show CDR1 as SGDLS and CDR2 as YYNGEE. With 4 bases clipped from V and 0 bases from J, the junction kept 6 bases outside the gene matches. CDR3 length: 16 residues. CDR3 sequence reads: CASSPTGGASTDTQYF. CDR3 coding DNA: TGTGCCAGCAGCCCGACAGGGGGGGCTAGCACAGATACGCAGTATTTT. The entire variable domain, with the rest obtained from reference TRBV9 and TRBJ2-3, is as follows: DSGVTQTPKHLITATGQRVTLRCSPRSGDLSVYWYQQSLDQGLQFLIQYYNGEERAKGNILERFSAQQFPDLHSELNLSSLELGDSALYFCASSPTGGASTDTQYFGPGTRLTVL.

The chain recombines TRBV5-1 with TRBJ2-2; perhaps TRBD2 as D (5 bases). V gave up 0 bases and J gave up 4 bases, with 10 bases separating them. Germline CDR1 reads SGHRS; CDR2 reads YFSETQ. The CDR3 extends over 15 amino acids. The CDR3 DNA reads as TGCGCCAGCAGCTTGGTTGTCGGGATCACCGGGGAGCTGTTTTTT. Amino acids: CASSLVVGITGELFF.

The genes are TRBV19 and TRBJ1-2, with D perhaps TRBD1 (6 bases). Germline V gene sequence: CDR1 LNHDA, CDR2 SQIVND (reference sequence). The CDR3 has 12 residues. Between the trimmed V and J ends, which lost 6 bases and 3 bases, there was a span of 8 bases. The CDR3, as DNA: TGTGCCAGTAGCAGACAGGACTATGGCTACACCTTC. Its translation: CASSRQDYGYTF.

The J gene is TRBJ2-2, the V gene TRBV6-5; tentative D call: TRBD1 (6 bases). CDR3 length equals 15 residues. V was pared by 7 bases and J by 3 bases, with 15 bases between. CDR1 MNHEY and CDR2 SVGAGI come from the germline V gene. The CDR3 coding sequence is TGTGCCAGCATGTTCGGGACATTGGACACCGGGGAGCTGTTTTTT. Translation: CASMFGTLDTGELFF.

The gene calls are TRBV3-1 (or the pseudogene TRBV3-2) and TRBJ1-1; D is unresolved. V was cut by 7 bases and J by 0 bases, with 12 bases left in between. The CDR3 is made up of 14 amino acids. Germline V lookup: CDR1 LGHDT, CDR2 YNNKEL (reference sequence). The CDR3 is CASTPGNLNTEAFF. DNA for the CDR3: TGTGCCAGCACCCCGGGGAACCTGAACACTGAAGCTTTCTTT.

This chain joins TRBV9 and TRBJ2-3, with 12 bases that match TRBD2. The CDR3 has 17 residues. Trimming took 4 bases from V and 2 from J; bases not matched to a gene: 8. Per germline, CDR1 SGDLS and CDR2 YYNGEE. The CDR3 nucleotides are TGTGCCAGCAGCTCCCAGCTAGCGGGGGGGTACACAGATACGCAGTATTTT. This encodes CASSSQLAGGYTDTQYF.

The rearrangement links TRBV6-6 to TRBJ2-2; TRBD1 aligns across 7 bases. V lost 10 bases, J lost 4 bases, and 9 bases stayed unmatched. Germline V gives CDR1 MNHNY, CDR2 SVGAGI (reference sequence). CDR3 length: 14 amino acids. DNA for the CDR3: TGTGCCACCCACAGGGGTTATGGCACCGGGGAGCTGTTTTTT. Its translation is CATHRGYGTGELFF.

DNA of the CDR3: TGTGCCAGCAGCTCGTCCGGGACAAAAAACATTCAGTACTTC. It translates to CASSSSGTKNIQYF. The rearrangement links TRBV7-2 to TRBJ2-4; tentative D call: TRBD1 (6 bases). This CDR3 is 14 amino acids long. CDR1 is SGHTA, CDR2 FQGNSA, per germline. The V end lost 4 bases, the J end lost 4 bases, and 11 bases lay between the germline ends. Together with reference TRBV7-2 and TRBJ2-4, the CDR3 gives the full variable domain: GAGVSQSPSNKVTEKGKDVELRCDPISGHTALYWYRQSLGQGLEFLIYFQGNSAPDKSGLPSDRFSAERTGGSVSTLTIQRTQQEDSAVYLCASSSSGTKNIQYFGAGTRLSVL.

This clone was found once. The V gene is TRBV5-6, the J gene TRBJ1-3; D unresolved. Trimming cost V 4 bases and J 5 bases, with 13 bases left between them. Per the germline V gene, CDR1 is SGHDT and CDR2 is YYEEEE. There are 14 residues in the CDR3. CDR3 DNA: TGTGCCAGCAGCATCCCAGGTTCTCGAAACACCATATATTTT. Its translation is CASSIPGSRNTIYF.

The J gene is TRBJ2-4, the V gene TRBV5-6; 8 bases agree with TRBD1. This CDR3 is 15 amino acids long. Germline-derived CDR1 and CDR2 are SGHDT and YYEEEE. The V gene end was trimmed by 3 bases and the J gene end by 3 bases; junction bases not matched to a gene: 5. The CDR3 sequence is CASSSLQGDKNIQYF. The CDR3 nucleotides read TGTGCCAGCAGCTCGTTACAGGGGGACAAAAACATTCAGTACTTC.